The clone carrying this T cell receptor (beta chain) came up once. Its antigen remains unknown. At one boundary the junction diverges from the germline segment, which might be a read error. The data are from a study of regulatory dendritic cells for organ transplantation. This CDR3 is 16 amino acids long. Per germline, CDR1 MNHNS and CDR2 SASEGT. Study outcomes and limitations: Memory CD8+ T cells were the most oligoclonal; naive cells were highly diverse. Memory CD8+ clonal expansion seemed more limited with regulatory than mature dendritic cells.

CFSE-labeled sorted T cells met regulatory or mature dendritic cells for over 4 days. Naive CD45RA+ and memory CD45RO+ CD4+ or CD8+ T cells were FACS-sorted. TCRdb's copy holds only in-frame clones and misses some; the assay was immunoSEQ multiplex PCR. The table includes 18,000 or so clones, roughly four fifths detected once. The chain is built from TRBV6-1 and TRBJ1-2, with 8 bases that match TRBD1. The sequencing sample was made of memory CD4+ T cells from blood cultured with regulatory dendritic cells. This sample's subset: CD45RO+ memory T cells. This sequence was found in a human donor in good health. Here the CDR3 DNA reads TGTGCCAGCAGTGGGGACAGGAGAGGGCAAAACTATGGCCACACCTTC. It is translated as CASSGDRRGQNYGHTF.